Below, 15 T cell receptor beta chains from the same sample are listed, as sequenced in a study of ipilimumab plus nivolumab after autologous stem cell transplantation. Assay used: immunoSEQ multiplex PCR; TCRdb lists only in-frame clones, some missing. The sample shows around 3,500 clones, 91% of them seen only once. Sequenced here: PBMCs, sampled in a trial of ipilimumab plus nivolumab as post-transplant consolidation. These receptors were collected from a male donor with multiple myeloma.

This chain joins TRBV7-9 and TRBJ1-2, with D uncertain. V was clipped by 1 base and J by 6 bases, with 15 bases between them. From germline, CDR1 is SEHNR and CDR2 FQNEAQ (reference sequence). This CDR3 is built from 15 residues. CDR3 DNA sequence: TGTGCCAGCAGCTTAGAGGACTTACCGGGTAATGGCTACACCTTC. As protein: CASSLEDLPGNGYTF. Variable domain in full (rest from reference TRBV7-9 and TRBJ1-2): DTGVSQNPRHKITKRGQNVTFRCDPISEHNRLYWYRQTLGQGPEFLTYFQNEAQLEKSRLLSDRFSAERPKGSFSTLEIQRTEQGDSAMYLCASSLEDLPGNGYTFGSGTRLTVV.

The rearrangement uses TRBV6-5 and TRBJ1-4, with D unclear. This CDR3 spans 13 amino acids. CDR1 and CDR2 from the germline V gene are MNHEY and SVGAGI. Between the trimmed V and J ends, which lost 7 bases and 10 bases, there was a span of 16 bases. Here the CDR3 reads CASTETVGGKLFF. The CDR3 coding sequence is TGTGCCAGCACAGAAACCGTCGGTGGAAAACTGTTTTTT.

The J gene is TRBJ1-1, the V gene TRBV5-6, with TRBD1 identical over 9 bases. The CDR3 is 15 amino acids. The junction had 11 bases not matched to a gene; V was cut back by 4 bases and J by 7 bases. From germline, CDR1 is SGHDT and CDR2 YYEEEE. The CDR3 loop reads CASSPNRGHGFEAFF. DNA for the CDR3: TGTGCCAGCAGCCCCAACAGGGGGCACGGCTTTGAAGCTTTCTTT.

The V and J genes are TRBV5-1 and TRBJ2-3, with no clear D. CDR3 length: 12 residues. The ends were cut back, 5 bases at V and 6 bases at J, with 10 bases in the middle. The germline V gene encodes CDR1 SGHRS and CDR2 YFSETQ. The CDR3 bases are TGCGCCAGCAGTTCAACCGCGGATACGCAGTATTTT. Translation gives CASSSTADTQYF.

This clone was recorded only once. This chain connects TRBV13 to TRBJ2-2, with 10 bases identical to TRBD1. V shed 4 bases and J 5 bases; nucleotides not matched to a gene: 4. Germline V gene sequence: CDR1 PRHDT, CDR2 FYEKMQ (reference sequence). The CDR3 sequence is 15 residues long. The CDR3 bases are TGTGCCAGCAGCTCTCGGACAGGGGGGACCGGGGAGCTGTTTTTT. Translated, it gives CASSSRTGGTGELFF.

The chain recombines TRBV4-1 with TRBJ2-7, with D perhaps TRBD2 (6 bases). The CDR3 sequence is 17 residues long. V lost 0 bases and J 7 bases, leaving 22 bases between the germline ends. Germline lookup yields CDR1 MGHRA and CDR2 YSYEKL. CDR3 sequence reads: CASSQDAVSGVLGEQYF. The CDR3 DNA is TGCGCCAGCAGCCAAGATGCCGTGTCGGGGGTCCTAGGGGAGCAGTACTTC.

The chain joins TRBV5-1 to TRBJ2-2, with 8 bases matching TRBD2. J gave up 4 bases and V 3 bases, and 8 bases lay outside the gene matches. The CDR3 length is 16 residues. Germline-derived CDR1 and CDR2 are SGHRS and YFSETQ. CDR3 DNA: TGCGCCAGCAGCTCGACCGGACTAGCTGCCACCGGGGAGCTGTTTTTT. Amino acid sequence: CASSSTGLAATGELFF.

V usage is TRBV28 and J usage is TRBJ2-3, with D possibly being TRBD2 (6 bases). Germline V gives CDR1 MDHEN, CDR2 SYDVKM. The CDR3 sequence is 16 residues long. The V end was cut by 5 bases, the J end by 1 base, with 16 bases between. DNA for the CDR3: TGTGCCAGCAGTGGGAGACTAGGACGGGGCACAGATACGCAGTATTTT. Translated, it gives CASSGRLGRGTDTQYF.

The rearrangement joins TRBV10-3 to TRBJ2-7, with 9 bases identical to TRBD1. CDR1 ENHRY and CDR2 SYGVKD come from the germline V gene. Germline trimming cut 6 bases from V and 5 bases from J; bases unmatched to any gene: 8. This CDR3 is built from 14 residues. The CDR3 bases are TGTGCCATCAGGGAACAGGGGGCTAAAGACGAGCAGTACTTC. It codes for CAIREQGAKDEQYF.

The rearrangement uses TRBV2 and TRBJ1-1; TRBD1 is a possible D gene (5 bases). The CDR3 extends over 14 amino acids. CDR1 SNHLY and CDR2 FYNNEI come from the germline V gene. V lost 4 bases and J lost 3, with 12 bases in between. The CDR3 protein is CASSGWDRDTEAFF. CDR3 DNA: TGTGCCAGCAGTGGTTGGGACCGGGACACTGAAGCTTTCTTT. Full variable domain (outside the CDR3, taken from reference TRBV2 and TRBJ1-1): EPEVTQTPSHQVTQMGQEVILRCVPISNHLYFYWYRQILGQKVEFLVSFYNNEISEKSEIFDDQFSVERPDGSNFTLKIRSTKLEDSAMYFCASSGWDRDTEAFFGQGTRLTVV.

Of note for this clone: Relative to the germline gene, one junction end is altered; a read error may explain this. The chain has TRBV27 and TRBJ1-4, with D unresolved. The CDR3 totals 14 residues. The germline gives CDR1 MNHEY, CDR2 SMNVEV (reference sequence). CDR3 region: CASSPGTTNEKLLF. CDR3 DNA sequence: TGTGCCAGCAGTCCTGGTACAACTAATGAAAAACTGCTTTTT.

The chain couples TRBV9 to TRBJ2-7, with D perhaps being TRBD1 or TRBD2 (7 bases each). CDR1 is SGDLS and CDR2 is YYNGEE in the germline V gene. The CDR3 length is 18 residues. Trimming stripped 0 bases from V and 0 bases from J, with 19 bases between. The CDR3 DNA is TGTGCCAGCAGCGTAGAGTTAGGAGGGGGCGGGAGCTCCTACGAGCAGTACTTC. Residues: CASSVELGGGGSSYEQYF.

The V and J genes are TRBV2 and TRBJ2-4; D possibly corresponds to TRBD2 (5 bases). This CDR3 has 16 residues. The V and J ends lost 5 bases and 0 bases respectively, with 14 bases between them. Germline values: CDR1 SNHLY, CDR2 FYNNEI. The CDR3 reads CASSPGAGLAKNIQYF. The CDR3 bases are TGTGCCAGCAGTCCGGGCGCGGGCTTAGCCAAAAACATTCAGTACTTC.

The J gene is TRBJ2-3, the V gene TRBV28; D is possibly TRBD2 (6 bases). The germline gives CDR1 MDHEN, CDR2 SYDVKM. CDR3 length equals 14 residues. V lost 8 bases and J lost 1, with 13 bases in between. The CDR3 region is CASGGAVRTDTQYF. CDR3 coding DNA: TGTGCCAGCGGAGGGGCGGTTCGCACAGATACGCAGTATTTT.

This clone was seen a single time. The chain is built from TRBV11-2 and TRBJ1-1, with 8 positions matching TRBD1. The CDR3 loop spans 15 amino acids. V trimming: 5 bases; J trimming: 4 bases; junction bases outside the gene matches: 9. CDR1 and CDR2 from the germline V gene are SGHAT and FQNNGV. This chain's CDR3 is CASSPAPGQVTEAFF. The CDR3, as DNA: TGTGCCAGCAGCCCCGCGCCGGGACAGGTCACTGAAGCTTTCTTT.